These 21 T cell receptor beta chains were sequenced from one sample in a study of blood T cell repertoires in COVID-19. Measured with immunoSEQ multiplex PCR; TCRdb has only the in-frame clones, and not every one. The table lists 250,000 to 350,000 clones, around 90% of them singletons, with about 2.3% in the top ten. Sequencing input: peripheral blood. The receptors come from a man aged 18 to 30 with active or convalescent COVID-19.

This clone appeared a single time. The J gene is TRBJ2-5, the V gene TRBV11-2, with 9 positions matching TRBD1. Germline loops: CDR1 SGHAT, CDR2 FQNNGV. V shed 5 bases, J shed 4 bases, and the junction held 8 bases outside the gene matches. The CDR3 loop spans 15 amino acids. CDR3 coding DNA: TGTGCCAGCAGCCCGTTTGGGGGACAGGGAGAGACCCAGTACTTC. It codes for CASSPFGGQGETQYF.

J is TRBJ1-2 and V is TRBV28; D not certain. The CDR3 length is 14 residues. The germline V gene has CDR1 MDHEN and CDR2 SYDVKM. Trimming took off 10 bases at V and 1 base at J, with 16 bases between the two ends. DNA of the CDR3: TGTGCCACCTTAGCGGGCAGCTTTAACTATGGCTACACCTTC. It translates to CATLAGSFNYGYTF.

This rearrangement joins TRBV4-1 to TRBJ1-5; D is perhaps TRBD1 (5 bases). V lost 5 bases to trimming and J lost 7 bases, with 15 bases between them. Germline V gene sequence: CDR1 MGHRA, CDR2 YSYEKL. The CDR3 consists of 14 residues. In DNA, the CDR3 is TGCGCCAGCAGCTATGGGGGGTCCGACCAGCCCCAGCATTTT. The encoded protein is CASSYGGSDQPQHF.

The chain links TRBV5-1 to TRBJ1-1; possible D gene TRBD1, 6 bases. The V end lost 2 bases, the J end lost 0 bases, and 11 bases lay between the germline ends. The CDR3 runs to 15 residues. The germline gives CDR1 SGHRS, CDR2 YFSETQ. CDR3 nucleotide sequence: TGCGCCAGCAGCTTAGGACAGCCGATGAACACTGAAGCTTTCTTT. It codes for CASSLGQPMNTEAFF.

The chain has TRBV28 and TRBJ2-3; 7 nucleotides agree with TRBD2. The CDR3 is 19 amino acids. Trimming at V came to 2 bases and at J to 5 bases, leaving 19 bases not matched to a gene. Germline lookup yields CDR1 MDHEN and CDR2 SYDVKM. The CDR3 protein is CASSLVGRGVLSLKDTQYF. The CDR3 DNA follows: TGTGCCAGCAGTTTAGTGGGTCGGGGGGTCTTGAGCCTAAAAGATACGCAGTATTTT.

Details on this clone: Other DNA sequences in the same sample also yield this CDR3. V gene TRBV7-9 combines with J gene TRBJ2-7; D not resolved. The CDR3 covers 14 residues. The V and J ends lost 1 base and 1 base respectively, with 8 bases between them. CDR1 and CDR2 from the germline V gene are SEHNR and FQNEAQ (reference sequence). CDR3 nucleotides: TGTGCCAGCAGCTTAGTAGGCAGGTCCTACGAGCAGTACTTC. Its translation: CASSLVGRSYEQYF.

CDR3 sequence: CAISEVGAQETQYF. DNA for the CDR3: TGTGCCATCAGTGAGGTGGGGGCTCAAGAGACCCAGTACTTC. The chain couples TRBV10-3 to TRBJ2-5, with D tentatively TRBD1 (6 bases). There are 14 residues in the CDR3. V was pared by 2 bases and J by 2 bases, with 9 bases between. CDR1 is ENHRY, CDR2 SYGVKD, per germline.

This clone appeared a single time. The V gene is TRBV12-3 or TRBV12-4, the J gene TRBJ2-3; the D is unclear. Trimming pared 3 bases from V and 6 bases from J, leaving 10 bases between. The CDR3 is 13 amino acids. CDR3 loop: CASSFGLLDTQYF. As DNA, the CDR3 is TGTGCCAGCAGTTTCGGTCTATTGGATACGCAGTATTTT.

The J gene is TRBJ1-4, the V gene TRBV19; TRBD1 is a possible D gene (6 bases). This CDR3 has 15 amino acids. Trimming removed 5 bases from V and 4 bases from J, with 14 bases in between. Germline V lookup: CDR1 LNHDA, CDR2 SQIVND (reference sequence). CDR3 sequence reads: CASSLRGGGNEKLFF. CDR3 coding DNA: TGTGCCAGTAGTCTCCGAGGGGGGGGTAATGAAAAACTGTTTTTT. Combining the CDR3 with reference TRBV19 and TRBJ1-4 gives the whole variable domain DGGITQSPKYLFRKEGQNVTLSCEQNLNHDAMYWYRQDPGQGLRLIYYSQIVNDFQKGDIAEGYSVSREKKESFPLTVTSAQKNPTAFYLCASSLRGGGNEKLFFGSGTQLSVL.

The chain links TRBV13 to TRBJ1-1; maybe TRBD1 (5 bases). CDR1 and CDR2 from the germline V gene are PRHDT and FYEKMQ (reference sequence). The CDR3 has 15 amino acids. V gave up 1 base and J gave up 1 base, with 10 bases separating them. The CDR3 DNA reads TGTGCCAGCAGCTTAGTGGGGGGATCGAACACTGAAGCTTTCTTT. This encodes CASSLVGGSNTEAFF.

The CDR3 protein is CASSEEGQGGKLFF. The CDR3 coding sequence is TGTGCCAGCAGTGAAGAGGGACAGGGAGGAAAACTGTTTTTT. The rearrangement uses TRBV6-1 and TRBJ1-4, with 9 positions matching TRBD1. Trimming removed 1 base from V and 10 bases from J; junction bases left unmatched: 4. There are 14 residues in the CDR3. The germline CDR1 and CDR2 sequences are MNHNS and SASEGT.

This chain connects TRBV2 to TRBJ1-3; 7 bases line up with TRBD1. V was pared by 6 bases and J by 4 bases, with 9 bases of the junction left unmatched. The germline V gene has CDR1 SNHLY and CDR2 FYNNEI. The CDR3 has 15 amino acids. The CDR3 nucleotides read TGTGCCAGCAGAAGACAGGGAGTGGAAGGAAACACCATATATTTT. Its protein is CASRRQGVEGNTIYF.

This chain uses TRBV4-1 with TRBJ2-1; 9 bases are shared with TRBD1. The V gene end was trimmed by 4 bases and the J gene end by 11 bases; junction bases not matched to a gene: 12. This CDR3 region has 15 residues. Germline values: CDR1 MGHRA, CDR2 YSYEKL. Here the CDR3 reads CASSPGQGTHSKQFF. The CDR3 DNA sequence: TGCGCCAGCAGCCCCGGACAGGGGACACACTCTAAGCAGTTCTTC.

V usage is TRBV12-3 or TRBV12-4 and J usage is TRBJ1-2, with 7 positions matching TRBD1. The CDR3 has 13 amino acids. With V trimmed by 6 bases and J by 8 bases, 9 bases remained unmatched. The CDR3 bases are TGTGCCAGCAGCCGTGACAGGGTTTCAGGCTACACCTTC. Protein product: CASSRDRVSGYTF.

The chain employs TRBV3-1 (or the pseudogene TRBV3-2) and TRBJ1-2, with D maybe TRBD1 (6 bases). Trimming pared 3 bases from V and 7 bases from J, leaving 12 bases between. The CDR3 length is 13 residues. Germline assignment: CDR1 LGHDT and CDR2 YNNKEL (reference sequence). The CDR3 reads CASSQTGLGGYTF. Here the CDR3 DNA reads TGTGCCAGCAGCCAGACAGGCTTGGGTGGCTACACCTTC.

The V and J genes are TRBV10-1 and TRBJ2-2; D perhaps matches TRBD1 (5 bases). The V gene's germline CDR1 is WNHNN and CDR2 SYGVQD (reference sequence). V lost 1 base and J 4 bases, leaving 10 bases between the germline ends. The CDR3 runs 15 residues. CDR3 nucleotides: TGCGCCAGCAGTGAGTTCCAGGGCTCCACCGGGGAGCTGTTTTTT. Translating it yields CASSEFQGSTGELFF.

The chain joins TRBV6-6 to TRBJ1-2; a possible D gene is TRBD1 (6 bases). The CDR3 is 14 amino acids. V was shortened by 2 bases and J by 5 bases, with 12 bases between the two germline ends. Germline CDR1 is MNHNY and CDR2 is SVGAGI (reference sequence). The CDR3 protein is CASSYTGQTYGYTF. DNA of the CDR3: TGTGCCAGCAGTTACACCGGACAGACTTATGGCTACACCTTC.

The genes are TRBV4-3 and TRBJ2-7; TRBD2 aligns across 7 bases. Germline V gene sequence: CDR1 LGHNA, CDR2 YSLEER. This CDR3 has 18 amino acids. Trimming at V came to 1 base and at J to 0 bases, leaving 12 bases not matched to a gene. Here the CDR3 reads CASSQGVGGGRSSYEQYF. CDR3 in DNA: TGCGCCAGCAGCCAAGGTGTGGGCGGGGGAAGGAGCTCCTACGAGCAGTACTTC.

This rearrangement joins TRBV19 to TRBJ2-7; 10 bases agree with TRBD1. J lost 1 base, V lost 6 bases, and 15 bases had no gene match. CDR3 length: 18 residues. Germline values: CDR1 LNHDA, CDR2 SQIVND (reference sequence). CDR3 amino acids: CASSSRPGQGKHSYEQYF. The CDR3 DNA is TGTGCCAGTAGCTCTCGGCCGGGACAGGGGAAGCATTCCTACGAGCAGTACTTC.

With respect to this clone: Different DNA sequences within this sample yield the same CDR3. The rearrangement links TRBV27 to TRBJ1-5, with TRBD1 identical over 7 bases. The germline V gene encodes CDR1 MNHEY and CDR2 SMNVEV (reference sequence). Unmatched junction bases numbered 2, after V lost 4 bases and J lost 2 bases. This CDR3 has 14 residues. The CDR3 spells CASSSTGGNQPQHF. The CDR3 bases are TGTGCCAGCAGTTCCACAGGGGGCAATCAGCCCCAGCATTTT.

This clone occurred once. The rearrangement links TRBV9 to TRBJ2-3, with D unclear. V was clipped by 1 base and J by 4 bases, with 10 bases between them. The CDR3 contains 14 residues. The germline CDR1 and CDR2 sequences are SGDLS and YYNGEE. The CDR3 region is CASSVSLVADTQYF. CDR3 DNA: TGTGCCAGCAGCGTAAGTCTAGTAGCAGATACGCAGTATTTT.